A single sample gave rise to the 30 T cell receptor beta chains below, sequenced in a study of OX40 agonist ivuxolimab in advanced cancers. Some clones are missing from TCRdb's copy, which holds only in-frame ones; the method was immunoSEQ multiplex PCR. Among over 150,000 clones, approximately 94% were seen once, and the ten largest hold about 0.33%. Sequences were derived from CD4+ or CD8+ T cells sorted from blood, sampled in a trial of the OX40 agonist ivuxolimab. These receptors all stem from an adult with an advanced solid tumor such as melanoma, head and neck, liver or kidney cancer.

This chain uses TRBV19 with TRBJ1-2; D is possibly TRBD1 (5 bases). Germline lookup yields CDR1 LNHDA and CDR2 SQIVND (reference sequence). V was trimmed by 10 bases and J by 1 base, leaving 13 bases between them. The CDR3 has 13 amino acids. The CDR3 DNA is TGTGCCACCCAGAGGGACGGTAACTATGGCTACACCTTC. It encodes CATQRDGNYGYTF.

The V call is TRBV5-8, the J call TRBJ2-1, with TRBD1 matching 11 bases. The CDR3 spans 15 residues. Germline V gives CDR1 SGHTS, CDR2 YDEGEE. V trimming: 4 bases; J trimming: 6 bases; junction bases outside the gene matches: 6. The CDR3 DNA reads as TGTGCCAGCAGCACCGGACAGGGGGCCTTCAATGAGCAGTTCTTC. Translating it yields CASSTGQGAFNEQFF.

This chain links TRBV4-1 with TRBJ1-2; 12 bases are a match to TRBD1. With 3 bases clipped from V and 6 bases from J, the junction kept 8 bases outside the gene matches. This CDR3 is built from 16 residues. Per the germline V gene, CDR1 is MGHRA and CDR2 is YSYEKL. CDR3: CASSQAPGQGADGYTF. The CDR3 nucleotides read TGCGCCAGCAGCCAGGCACCGGGACAGGGGGCGGATGGCTACACCTTC.

A few counts support this clone. The chain has TRBV19 and TRBJ2-7; no firm D call. The CDR3 has 12 residues. Trimming removed 3 bases at V and 3 bases at J, with 6 bases between. Germline CDR1 LNHDA, CDR2 SQIVND (reference sequence). The CDR3 spells CASSMVGYEQYF. For the CDR3, the DNA is TGTGCCAGTAGTATGGTGGGCTACGAGCAGTACTTC. Looking up the rest from reference TRBV19 and TRBJ2-7 gives the full variable domain: DGGITQSPKYLFRKEGQNVTLSCEQNLNHDAMYWYRQDPGQGLRLIYYSQIVNDFQKGDIAEGYSVSREKKESFPLTVTSAQKNPTAFYLCASSMVGYEQYFGPGTRLTVT.

The chain combines TRBV6-1 with TRBJ1-5; 7 bases line up with TRBD1. CDR1 MNHNS and CDR2 SASEGT come from the germline V gene. V gave up 3 bases and J gave up 7 bases; unmatched junction bases: 9. CDR3 length: 15 residues. The CDR3 DNA reads as TGTGCCAGCAGTGAGGGACAGATGGGGAACCAGCCCCAGCATTTT. It is translated as CASSEGQMGNQPQHF.

This rearrangement joins TRBV28 to TRBJ2-7; the D is unclear. With 8 bases removed from V and 2 bases from J, the gap between germline ends came to 16 bases. There are 14 residues in the CDR3. Germline V lookup: CDR1 MDHEN, CDR2 SYDVKM. The CDR3 coding sequence is TGTGCCAGCTCTTCGGACCCGGGCCCCTACGAGCAGTACTTC. It is translated as CASSSDPGPYEQYF. Supplemented by reference TRBV28 and TRBJ2-7, the full variable domain reads DVKVTQSSRYLVKRTGEKVFLECVQDMDHENMFWYRQDPGLGLRLIYFSYDVKMKEKGDIPEGYSVSREKKERFSLILESASTNQTSMYLCASSSDPGPYEQYFGPGTRLTVT.

The rearrangement links TRBV6-5 to TRBJ1-3; the D is unclear. CDR3 length equals 15 residues. Per the germline V gene, CDR1 is MNHEY and CDR2 is SVGAGI. V was pared by 8 bases and J by 2 bases, with 16 bases between. Written as DNA, the CDR3 is TGTGCCAGCGGTCTCTCAGTGGGCCCTGGAAACACCATATATTTT. Translated: CASGLSVGPGNTIYF.

J is TRBJ2-7 and V is TRBV5-4, with D perhaps TRBD2 (6 bases). The CDR3 contains 13 residues. CDR1 SGHNT and CDR2 YYREEE come from the germline V gene (reference sequence). V was pared by 4 bases and J by 2 bases, with 10 bases between. In nucleotides, the CDR3 is TGTGCCAGCAGCCAGCGGGTCACCTACGAGCAGTACTTC. This gives the protein CASSQRVTYEQYF.

This rearrangement joins TRBV7-9 to TRBJ1-1; D gene uncertain. V was cut by 1 base and J by 0 bases, with 9 bases left in between. This CDR3 has 15 amino acids. Germline loops: CDR1 SEHNR, CDR2 FQNEAQ (reference sequence). CDR3 amino acids: CASSLVGRLNTEAFF. The DNA for the CDR3 is TGTGCCAGCAGCTTAGTGGGCAGACTGAACACTGAAGCTTTCTTT. The full variable domain, with the rest looked up from reference TRBV7-9 and TRBJ1-1, is DTGVSQNPRHKITKRGQNVTFRCDPISEHNRLYWYRQTLGQGPEFLTYFQNEAQLEKSRLLSDRFSAERPKGSFSTLEIQRTEQGDSAMYLCASSLVGRLNTEAFFGQGTRLTVV.

This clone was found once. This chain connects TRBV4-1 to TRBJ2-3; 7 bases fit TRBD2. The junction had 3 bases not matched to a gene; V was cut back by 0 bases and J by 0 bases. This CDR3 is built from 16 residues. Per germline, CDR1 MGHRA and CDR2 YSYEKL. The CDR3 DNA reads as TGCGCCAGCAGCCAAGATCCAGCGGGGAGCACAGATACGCAGTATTTT. The encoded protein is CASSQDPAGSTDTQYF.

This clone was counted a single time. V gene TRBV18 combines with J gene TRBJ2-5, with D uncertain. This CDR3 has 13 residues. CDR1 and CDR2 (germline): KGHSH, LQKENI. Trimming took off 0 bases at V and 7 bases at J, with 9 bases between the two ends. CDR3 DNA: TGTGCCAGCTCACCACCGGGATTGGGGACCCAGTACTTC. It translates to CASSPPGLGTQYF.

This clone was found a few times. This chain joins TRBV7-9 and TRBJ1-1; no clear D gene. Trimming left V 5 bases short and J 11 bases short, with 15 bases between. The CDR3 spans 12 residues. Looked up from germline, CDR1 is SEHNR and CDR2 is FQNEAQ (reference sequence). CDR3 sequence reads: CASSAARSEAFF. In DNA form, the CDR3 reads TGTGCCAGCAGCGCGGCCAGGTCGGAGGCTTTCTTT.

The V and J genes are TRBV7-9 and TRBJ1-3; unclear D gene. Per germline, CDR1 SEHNR and CDR2 FQNEAQ (reference sequence). V was trimmed by 1 base and J by 2 bases, leaving 9 bases between them. CDR3 size: 15 residues. For the CDR3, the DNA is TGTGCCAGCAGCTTAGTTAATGGGGCTGGAAACACCATATATTTT. Encoded protein: CASSLVNGAGNTIYF.

V gene TRBV14 combines with J gene TRBJ2-3; 8 positions match TRBD2. Germline V gene data show CDR1 as SGHDN and CDR2 as FVKESK. The V segment lost 0 bases and the J segment 4 bases; nucleotides outside the gene matches: 0. This CDR3 comprises 14 residues. CDR3 sequence: CASSQERGADTQYF. CDR3 bases: TGTGCCAGCAGCCAAGAGCGGGGGGCAGATACGCAGTATTTT.

V usage is TRBV25-1 and J usage is TRBJ2-7; TRBD1 matches 7 bases. Per the germline V gene, CDR1 is MGHDK and CDR2 is SYGVNS. This CDR3 is 15 amino acids long. V lost 3 bases to trimming and J lost 3 bases; unmatched junction nucleotides: 8. The CDR3 DNA follows: TGTGCCAGCAGTGATCCCTCGGGACAGTACTACGAGCAGTACTTC. Translated, it gives CASSDPSGQYYEQYF.

J is TRBJ2-4 and V is TRBV7-2, with TRBD2 matching 13 bases. With V trimmed by 5 bases and J by 9 bases, 13 bases remained unmatched. Germline CDR1 is SGHTA and CDR2 is FQGNSA. The length of the CDR3 is 17 residues. The CDR3 sequence: CASSPRTSGSGRGIQYF. CDR3 DNA: TGTGCCAGCAGCCCAAGGACTAGCGGGAGTGGTAGGGGCATTCAGTACTTC.

CDR3 DNA sequence: TGTGCCAGCAGTCCTATGGGACTAGCGGGAGGGCTAGATACGCAGTATTTT. Translating gives CASSPMGLAGGLDTQYF. The V gene is TRBV28, the J gene TRBJ2-3; 16 positions agree with TRBD2. From germline, CDR1 is MDHEN and CDR2 SYDVKM. Germline trimming cut 5 bases from V and 5 bases from J; bases unmatched to any gene: 7. The CDR3 is 17 residues long.

This chain joins TRBV5-5 and TRBJ1-3, with D hard to call. CDR1 and CDR2 from the germline V gene are SGHKS and YYEKEE (reference sequence). The CDR3 contains 16 residues. V lost 1 base and J lost 0, with 11 bases in between. CDR3 loop: CASSLMGGSSGNTIYF. The CDR3 DNA sequence: TGTGCCAGCAGCTTGATGGGCGGGAGCTCTGGAAACACCATATATTTT.

V is TRBV7-2 and J is TRBJ2-3; D uncertain. CDR1 SGHTA and CDR2 FQGNSA come from the germline V gene. Trimming took off 4 bases at V and 1 base at J, with 6 bases between the two ends. This CDR3 contains 13 residues. This CDR3 is CASSSAGTDTQYF. The CDR3, as DNA: TGTGCCAGCAGCTCGGCAGGCACAGATACGCAGTATTTT.

This clone was observed once. The CDR3 spells CASSLARGTDTQYF. The CDR3, as DNA: TGCGCCAGCAGCTTGGCGAGGGGGACAGATACGCAGTATTTT. This chain uses TRBV5-1 with TRBJ2-3; D may be TRBD1 (6 bases). V lost 0 bases and J lost 3, with 8 bases in between. There are 14 residues in the CDR3. Germline V gene sequence: CDR1 SGHRS, CDR2 YFSETQ.

This sequence joins TRBV7-9 and TRBJ2-7, with D possibly being TRBD2 (7 bases). Germline lookup yields CDR1 SEHNR and CDR2 FQNEAQ (reference sequence). Trimming took 4 bases from V and 0 from J, leaving 16 bases between them. The CDR3 contains 16 residues. CDR3 protein: CASSSLWRGHSYEQYF. DNA for the CDR3: TGTGCCAGCAGCTCCCTATGGCGGGGGCACTCCTACGAGCAGTACTTC.

The J gene is TRBJ1-5, the V gene TRBV7-2, with a tentative D call TRBD1 (5 bases). Germline V gives CDR1 SGHTA, CDR2 FQGNSA. V dropped 2 bases and J dropped 1 base, with 12 bases sitting between them. The CDR3 consists of 16 residues. The CDR3 region has the DNA TGTGCCAGCAGCTTAAACGGGGCCAAGAGCAATCAGCCCCAGCATTTT. It yields the protein CASSLNGAKSNQPQHF.

The chain joins TRBV7-2 to TRBJ2-7; 9 bases line up with TRBD1. The ends lost 5 bases at V and 10 bases at J; junction bases unmatched: 9. This CDR3 contains 13 residues. Germline V lookup: CDR1 SGHTA, CDR2 FQGNSA. The CDR3: CASSPSGQGFQYF. The CDR3 DNA is TGTGCCAGCAGCCCCTCGGGACAGGGTTTTCAGTACTTC.

The CDR3 loop reads CATSRSAPDTQYF. CDR3 nucleotide sequence: TGTGCCACCAGCAGGTCGGCCCCAGATACGCAGTATTTT. V and J are TRBV15 and TRBJ2-3; D unresolved. The germline V gene encodes CDR1 LNHNV and CDR2 YYDKDF (reference sequence). V was trimmed by 3 bases and J by 4 bases, leaving 8 bases between them. This CDR3 region has 13 residues.

This clone was found once. This chain uses TRBV11-2 with TRBJ1-1; D gene uncertain. With 5 bases removed from V and 3 bases from J, the gap between germline ends came to 13 bases. The germline CDR1 and CDR2 sequences are SGHAT and FQNNGV. CDR3 length: 14 residues. CDR3 DNA sequence: TGTGCCAGCAGCCTCTGGGATGTCTACACTGAAGCTTTCTTT. Translating it yields CASSLWDVYTEAFF.

DNA for the CDR3: TGTGCCCACAAACAGGGAGCTGGAAACACCATATATTTT. Protein product: CAHKQGAGNTIYF. The chain combines TRBV30 with TRBJ1-3; TRBD1 is a possible D gene (6 bases). Germline V lookup: CDR1 GTSNPN, CDR2 SVGIG (reference sequence). The CDR3 contains 13 residues. Trimming pared 8 bases from V and 2 bases from J, leaving 13 bases between.

The V gene is TRBV11-2, the J gene TRBJ2-5; the D is unclear. The CDR3 has 13 amino acids. Trimming took off 1 base at V and 1 base at J, with 4 bases between the two ends. The V gene's germline CDR1 is SGHAT and CDR2 FQNNGV. The CDR3 region has the DNA TGTGCCAGCAGCTTAGGCGCCCAAGAGACCCAGTACTTC. Encoded protein: CASSLGAQETQYF. The full variable domain, rest sourced from reference TRBV11-2 and TRBJ2-5, is EAGVAQSPRYKIIEKRQSVAFWCNPISGHATLYWYQQILGQGPKLLIQFQNNGVVDDSQLPKDRFSAERLKGVDSTLKIQPAKLEDSAVYLCASSLGAQETQYFGPGTRLLVL.

The V call is TRBV30, the J call TRBJ1-1, with D unresolved. V shed 2 bases and J shed 5 bases, with 9 bases lying between them. The V gene's germline CDR1 is GTSNPN and CDR2 SVGIG (reference sequence). The length of the CDR3 is 12 residues. For the CDR3, the DNA is TGTGCCTGGAGTCGGACTGGGACTGAAGCTTTCTTT. Its protein product is CAWSRTGTEAFF.

The table lists this clone with a count of one. The chain couples TRBV18 to TRBJ2-4, with 11 bases identical to TRBD1. The ends lost 5 bases at V and 1 base at J; junction bases unmatched: 7. CDR1 and CDR2 from the germline V gene are KGHSH and LQKENI. The CDR3 spans 17 residues. This CDR3 reads CASSYGQGARAKNIQYF. The CDR3 DNA sequence: TGTGCCAGCTCATACGGACAGGGGGCGCGTGCCAAAAACATTCAGTACTTC.

This chain joins TRBV5-1 and TRBJ2-7; 12 nucleotides align to TRBD2. Unmatched junction bases numbered 7, after V lost 6 bases and J lost 6 bases. CDR3 length: 14 residues. From germline, CDR1 is SGHRS and CDR2 YFSETQ. The CDR3 DNA follows: TGCGCCAGCAAGCAACAGACTAGCGGGGGCGAGCAGTACTTC. This sequence encodes CASKQQTSGGEQYF.